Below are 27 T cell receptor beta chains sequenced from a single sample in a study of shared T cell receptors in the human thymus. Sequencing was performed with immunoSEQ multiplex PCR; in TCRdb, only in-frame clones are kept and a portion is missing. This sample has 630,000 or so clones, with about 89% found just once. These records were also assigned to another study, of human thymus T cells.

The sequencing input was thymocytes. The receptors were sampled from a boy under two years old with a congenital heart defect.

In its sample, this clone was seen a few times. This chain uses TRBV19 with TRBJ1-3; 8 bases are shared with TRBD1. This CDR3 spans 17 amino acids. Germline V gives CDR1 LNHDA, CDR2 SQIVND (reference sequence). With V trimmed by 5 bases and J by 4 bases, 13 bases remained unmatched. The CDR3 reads CASSPTSRTGKGNTIYF. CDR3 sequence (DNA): TGTGCCAGTAGTCCGACGTCACGGACAGGGAAAGGAAACACCATATATTTT.

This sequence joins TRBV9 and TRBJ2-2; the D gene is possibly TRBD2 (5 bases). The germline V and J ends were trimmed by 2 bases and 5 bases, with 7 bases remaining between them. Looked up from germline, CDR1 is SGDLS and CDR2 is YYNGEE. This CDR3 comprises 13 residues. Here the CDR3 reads CASSVRDTGELFF. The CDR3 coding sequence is TGTGCCAGCAGCGTGAGGGATACCGGGGAGCTGTTTTTT.

The CDR3 loop reads CASSQLMRGSFQETQYF. In nucleotides, the CDR3 is TGTGCCAGCAGCCAATTAATGCGGGGCTCATTTCAAGAGACCCAGTACTTC. V usage is TRBV4-2 and J usage is TRBJ2-5; TRBD2 might be the D (6 bases). Trimming took off 2 bases at V and 2 bases at J, with 18 bases between the two ends. CDR3 length: 17 residues. Per germline, CDR1 LGHNA and CDR2 YNFKEQ.

The CDR3 coding sequence is TGCGCCAGCAGTGTACGTCAGGACTCGGCCAATGAGCAGTTCTTC. This gives the protein CASSVRQDSANEQFF. The J gene is TRBJ2-1, the V gene TRBV10-1, with D perhaps TRBD2 (5 bases). CDR1 is WNHNN, CDR2 SYGVQD, per germline (reference sequence). This CDR3 region has 15 residues. Trimming cost V 4 bases and J 6 bases, with 16 bases left between them.

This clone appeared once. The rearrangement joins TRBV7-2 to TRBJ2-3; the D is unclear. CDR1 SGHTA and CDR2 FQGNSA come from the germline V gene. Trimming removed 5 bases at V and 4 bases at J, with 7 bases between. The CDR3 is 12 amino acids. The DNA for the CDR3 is TGTGCCAGCAGCAATAGCCCAGATACGCAGTATTTT. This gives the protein CASSNSPDTQYF. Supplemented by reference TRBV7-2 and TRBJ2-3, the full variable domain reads GAGVSQSPSNKVTEKGKDVELRCDPISGHTALYWYRQSLGQGLEFLIYFQGNSAPDKSGLPSDRFSAERTGGSVSTLTIQRTQQEDSAVYLCASSNSPDTQYFGPGTRLTVL.

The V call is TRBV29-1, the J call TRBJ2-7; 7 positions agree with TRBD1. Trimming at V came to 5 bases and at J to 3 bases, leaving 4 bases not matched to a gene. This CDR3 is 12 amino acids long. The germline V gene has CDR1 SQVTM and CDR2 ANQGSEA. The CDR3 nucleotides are TGCAGCGTTCGGGCAGGGGGCTACGAGCAGTACTTC. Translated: CSVRAGGYEQYF.

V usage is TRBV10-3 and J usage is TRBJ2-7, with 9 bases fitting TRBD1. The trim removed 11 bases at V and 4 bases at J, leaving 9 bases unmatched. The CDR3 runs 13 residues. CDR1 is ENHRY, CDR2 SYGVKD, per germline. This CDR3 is CASTGTGIYEQYF. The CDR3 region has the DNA TGTGCCTCAACCGGGACAGGGATATACGAGCAGTACTTC.

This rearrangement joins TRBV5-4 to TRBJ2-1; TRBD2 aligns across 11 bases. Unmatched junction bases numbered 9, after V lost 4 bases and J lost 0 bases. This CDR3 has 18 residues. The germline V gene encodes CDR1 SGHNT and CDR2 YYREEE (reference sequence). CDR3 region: CASSPRSGRVNSYNEQFF. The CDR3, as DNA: TGTGCCAGCAGCCCCCGTAGCGGGAGGGTGAACTCCTACAATGAGCAGTTCTTC.

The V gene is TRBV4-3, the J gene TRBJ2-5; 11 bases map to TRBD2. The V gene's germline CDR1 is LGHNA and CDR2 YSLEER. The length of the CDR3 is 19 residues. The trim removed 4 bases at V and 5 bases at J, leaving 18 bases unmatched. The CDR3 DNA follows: TGCGCCAGCAGCCGGCAGAGGCTAGCGGGAGGCACCACCCTCGAGACCCAGTACTTC. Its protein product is CASSRQRLAGGTTLETQYF.

The CDR3 here is CASRPRDRGSYEQYF. CDR3 bases: TGTGCCAGCAGGCCCCGGGACAGGGGATCCTACGAGCAGTACTTC. The genes are TRBV28 and TRBJ2-7; 10 bases match TRBD1. Germline lookup yields CDR1 MDHEN and CDR2 SYDVKM. With 6 bases clipped from V and 1 base from J, the junction kept 6 bases outside the gene matches. This CDR3 has 15 amino acids.

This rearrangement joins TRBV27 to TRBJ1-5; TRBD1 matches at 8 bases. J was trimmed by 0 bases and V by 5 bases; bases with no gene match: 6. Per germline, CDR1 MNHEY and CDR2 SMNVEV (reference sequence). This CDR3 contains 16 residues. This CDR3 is CASSKWTGSSNQPQHF. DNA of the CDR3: TGTGCCAGCAGTAAATGGACAGGGAGTAGCAATCAGCCCCAGCATTTT.

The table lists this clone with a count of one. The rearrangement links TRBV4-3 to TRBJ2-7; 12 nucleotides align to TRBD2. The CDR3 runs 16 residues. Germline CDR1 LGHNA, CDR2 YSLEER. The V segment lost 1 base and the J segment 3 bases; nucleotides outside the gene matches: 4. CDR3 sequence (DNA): TGCGCCAGCAGCCAAGCGACTAGCGGGAGTATCTACGAGCAGTACTTC. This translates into CASSQATSGSIYEQYF.

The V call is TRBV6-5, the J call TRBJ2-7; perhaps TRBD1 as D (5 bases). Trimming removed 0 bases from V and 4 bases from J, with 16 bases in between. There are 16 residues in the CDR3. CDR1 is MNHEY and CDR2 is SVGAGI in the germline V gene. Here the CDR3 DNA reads TGTGCCAGCAGTTACTCGACCATTCAGGGTCAGTACGAGCAGTACTTC. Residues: CASSYSTIQGQYEQYF.

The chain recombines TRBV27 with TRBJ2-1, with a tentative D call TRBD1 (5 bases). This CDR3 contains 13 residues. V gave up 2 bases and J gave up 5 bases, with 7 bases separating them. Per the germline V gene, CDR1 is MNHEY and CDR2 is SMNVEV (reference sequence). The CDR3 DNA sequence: TGTGCCAGCAGTTTAAGGACACACAATGAGCAGTTCTTC. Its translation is CASSLRTHNEQFF.

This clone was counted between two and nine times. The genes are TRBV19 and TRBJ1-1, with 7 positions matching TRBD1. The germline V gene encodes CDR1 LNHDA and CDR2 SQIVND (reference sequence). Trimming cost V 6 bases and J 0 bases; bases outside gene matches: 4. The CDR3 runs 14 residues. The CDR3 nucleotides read TGTGCCAGTAGCCCGGGACAGATGAACACTGAAGCTTTCTTT. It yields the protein CASSPGQMNTEAFF. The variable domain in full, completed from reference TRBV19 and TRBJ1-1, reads DGGITQSPKYLFRKEGQNVTLSCEQNLNHDAMYWYRQDPGQGLRLIYYSQIVNDFQKGDIAEGYSVSREKKESFPLTVTSAQKNPTAFYLCASSPGQMNTEAFFGQGTRLTVV.

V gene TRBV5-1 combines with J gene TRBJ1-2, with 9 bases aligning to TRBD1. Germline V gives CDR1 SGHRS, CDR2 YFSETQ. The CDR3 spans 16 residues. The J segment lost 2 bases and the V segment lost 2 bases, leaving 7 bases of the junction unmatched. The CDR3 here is CASSFGQGNPNYGYTF. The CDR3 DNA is TGCGCCAGCAGCTTCGGACAGGGGAACCCAAACTATGGCTACACCTTC.

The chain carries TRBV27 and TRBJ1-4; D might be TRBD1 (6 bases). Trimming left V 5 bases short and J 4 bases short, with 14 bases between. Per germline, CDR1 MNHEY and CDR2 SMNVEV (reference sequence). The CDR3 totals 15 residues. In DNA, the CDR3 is TGTGCCAGCAGTCCGGCCAGGGGTCGTAATGAAAAACTGTTTTTT. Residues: CASSPARGRNEKLFF.

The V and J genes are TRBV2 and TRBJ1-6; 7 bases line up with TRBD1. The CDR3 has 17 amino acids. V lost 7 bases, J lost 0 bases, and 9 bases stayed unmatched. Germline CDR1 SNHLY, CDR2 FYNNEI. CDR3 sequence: CASKTHRDSSYNSPLHF. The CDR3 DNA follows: TGTGCCAGCAAAACCCACCGGGACAGCTCCTATAATTCACCCCTCCACTTT.

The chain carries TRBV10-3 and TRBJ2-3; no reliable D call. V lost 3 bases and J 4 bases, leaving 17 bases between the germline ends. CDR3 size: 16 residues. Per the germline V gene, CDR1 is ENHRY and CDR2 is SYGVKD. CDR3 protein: CAISENRQALADTQYF. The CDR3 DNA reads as TGTGCCATCAGTGAAAATCGGCAGGCCCTGGCAGATACGCAGTATTTT.

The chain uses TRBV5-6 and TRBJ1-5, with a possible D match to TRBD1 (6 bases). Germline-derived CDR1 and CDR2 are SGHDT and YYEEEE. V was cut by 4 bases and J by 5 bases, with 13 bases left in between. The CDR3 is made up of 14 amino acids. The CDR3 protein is CASSSRGRYQPQHF. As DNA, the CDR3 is TGTGCCAGCAGCAGCAGGGGCCGGTATCAGCCCCAGCATTTT. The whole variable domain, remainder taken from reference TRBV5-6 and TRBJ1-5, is DAGVTQSPTHLIKTRGQQVTLRCSPKSGHDTVSWYQQALGQGPQFIFQYYEEEERQRGNFPDRFSGHQFPNYSSELNVNALLLGDSALYLCASSSRGRYQPQHFGDGTRLSIL.

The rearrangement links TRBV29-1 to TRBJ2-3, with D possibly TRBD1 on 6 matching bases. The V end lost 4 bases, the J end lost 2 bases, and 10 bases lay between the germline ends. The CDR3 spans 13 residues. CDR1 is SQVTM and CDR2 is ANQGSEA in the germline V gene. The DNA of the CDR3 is TGCAGCGTTGCAGGGGCCGACACAGATACGCAGTATTTT. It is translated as CSVAGADTDTQYF.

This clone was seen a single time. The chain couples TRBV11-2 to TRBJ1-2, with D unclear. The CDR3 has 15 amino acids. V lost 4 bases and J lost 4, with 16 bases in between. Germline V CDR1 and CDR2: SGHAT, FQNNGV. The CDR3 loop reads CASSYLRQASYGYTF. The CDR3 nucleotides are TGTGCCAGCAGCTATCTCCGGCAGGCATCCTATGGCTACACCTTC. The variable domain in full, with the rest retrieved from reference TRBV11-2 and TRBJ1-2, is EAGVAQSPRYKIIEKRQSVAFWCNPISGHATLYWYQQILGQGPKLLIQFQNNGVVDDSQLPKDRFSAERLKGVDSTLKIQPAKLEDSAVYLCASSYLRQASYGYTFGSGTRLTVV.

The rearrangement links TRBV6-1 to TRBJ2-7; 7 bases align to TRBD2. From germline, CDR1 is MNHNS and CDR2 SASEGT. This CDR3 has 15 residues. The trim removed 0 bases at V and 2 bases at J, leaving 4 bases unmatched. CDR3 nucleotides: TGTGCCAGCAGTGAAGCGTCGGGAGGCCCCTACGAGCAGTACTTC. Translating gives CASSEASGGPYEQYF.

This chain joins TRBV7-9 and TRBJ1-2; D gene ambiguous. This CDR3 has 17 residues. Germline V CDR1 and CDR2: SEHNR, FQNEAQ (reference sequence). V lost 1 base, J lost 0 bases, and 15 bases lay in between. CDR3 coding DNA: TGTGCCAGCAGCTTAGTTATGAGGATCCCCCCTAACTATGGCTACACCTTC. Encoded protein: CASSLVMRIPPNYGYTF.

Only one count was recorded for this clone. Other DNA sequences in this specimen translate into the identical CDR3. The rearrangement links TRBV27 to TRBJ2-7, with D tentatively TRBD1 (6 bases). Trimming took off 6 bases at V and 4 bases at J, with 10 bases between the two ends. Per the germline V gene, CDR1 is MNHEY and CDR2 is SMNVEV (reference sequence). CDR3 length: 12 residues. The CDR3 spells CASRDRTYEQYF. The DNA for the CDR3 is TGTGCCAGCAGGGACAGAACTTACGAGCAGTACTTC.

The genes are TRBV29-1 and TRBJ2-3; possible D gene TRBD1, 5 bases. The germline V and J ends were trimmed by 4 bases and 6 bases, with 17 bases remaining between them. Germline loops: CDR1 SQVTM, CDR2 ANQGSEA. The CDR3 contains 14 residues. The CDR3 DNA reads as TGCAGCGTTGGTGGTTCAGGGTCAGGCGATACGCAGTATTTT. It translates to CSVGGSGSGDTQYF.

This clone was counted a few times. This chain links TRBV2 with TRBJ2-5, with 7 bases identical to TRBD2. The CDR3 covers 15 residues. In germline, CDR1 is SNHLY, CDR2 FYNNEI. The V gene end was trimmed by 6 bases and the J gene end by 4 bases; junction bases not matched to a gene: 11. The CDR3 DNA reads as TGTGCCAGCAGGTCCGGGACTACCTACATAGAGACCCAGTACTTC. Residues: CASRSGTTYIETQYF.